This TCR beta chain was sequenced during a study of Ad26.COV2.S vaccination and SARS-CoV-2 variants. Remarks on this clone: What it recognizes is unknown.

The CDR3 sequence is 14 residues long. In germline, CDR1 is MGHRA, CDR2 YSYEKL. Trimming removed 0 bases at V and 6 bases at J, with 10 bases between. Treatment specified: some 19 received Ad26.COV2.S at low or high dose, single or two shots; about 5 received placebo; per-sample allocation not given. Collection of samples fell on day 63 after the first vaccine or placebo injection. Sequencing used immunoSEQ multiplex PCR; TCRdb keeps in-frame clones, though not all of them. Of 350,000 to 450,000 clones detected, approximately 91% appear once; the ten largest clones hold under 2%. Study conclusions and caveats: Post-vaccination spike-specific CD8+ and CD4+ T cell responses reportedly had substantial breadth.

This TCR derives from a person between 18 and 59 years old who received the Ad26.COV2.S COVID-19 vaccine or a placebo. Sequenced material: peripheral blood, taken in a trial of Ad26.COV2.S vaccine versus placebo. The rearrangement links TRBV4-1 to TRBJ2-3, with D hard to call. The CDR3 coding sequence is TGCGCCAGCAGCCAAGAGTATGCCAGGGATACGCAGTATTTT. Its translation is CASSQEYARDTQYF.